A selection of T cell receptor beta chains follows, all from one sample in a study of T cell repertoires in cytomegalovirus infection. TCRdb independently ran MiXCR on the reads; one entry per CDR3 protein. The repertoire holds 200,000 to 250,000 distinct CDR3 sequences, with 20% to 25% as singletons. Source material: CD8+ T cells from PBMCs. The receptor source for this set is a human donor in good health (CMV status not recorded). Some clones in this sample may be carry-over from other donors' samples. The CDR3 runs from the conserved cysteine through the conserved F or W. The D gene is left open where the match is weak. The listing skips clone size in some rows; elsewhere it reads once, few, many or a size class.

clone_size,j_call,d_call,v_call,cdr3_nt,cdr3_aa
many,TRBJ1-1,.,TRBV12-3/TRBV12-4,TGTGCCAGCAGTTTAATGAACGGTGAAGCTTTCTTT,CASSLMNGEAFF
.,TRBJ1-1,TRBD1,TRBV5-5,TGTGCCAGCACCCTTGGGGACAGGAACACTGAAGCTTTCTTT,CASTLGDRNTEAFF
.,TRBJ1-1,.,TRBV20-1,TGCAGTGCTACCGGGACGGGAGTGAACACTGAAGCTTTCTTT,CSATGTGVNTEAFF
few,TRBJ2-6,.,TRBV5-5,TGTGCCAGCAGCGAAGAGAGCTCTGGGGCCAACGTCCTGACTTTC,CASSEESSGANVLTF
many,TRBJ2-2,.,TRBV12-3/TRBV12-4,TGTGCCAGCAGTTTGGGTTCCGGGGAGCTGTTTTTT,CASSLGSGELFF
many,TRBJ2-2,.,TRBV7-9,TGTGCCAGCAGCAGACCGACGAACACCGGGGAGCTGTTTTTT,CASSRPTNTGELFF
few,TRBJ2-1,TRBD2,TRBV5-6,TGTGCCAGCAGCCCAACCGGGACTAGCGGGATTTACTCCTACAATGAGCAGTTCTTC,CASSPTGTSGIYSYNEQFF
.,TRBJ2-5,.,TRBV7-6,TGTGCCAGCAGCTTAGCGGGAAACAGCCTACAAGAGACCCAGTACTTC,CASSLAGNSLQETQYF
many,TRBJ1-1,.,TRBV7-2,TGTGCCAGCAGCTTACACCATCGGGGGACTGAAGCTTTCTTT,CASSLHHRGTEAFF
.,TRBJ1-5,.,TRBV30,TGTGCCTGGAACCGTTTAAATCAGCCCCAGCATTTT,CAWNRLNQPQHF
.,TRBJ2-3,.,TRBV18,TGTGCCAGCTCACCAAGTGTGGGGATTAGCACAGATACGCAGTATTTT,CASSPSVGISTDTQYF
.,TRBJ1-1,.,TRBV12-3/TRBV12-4,TGTGCCAGCAGTTTCCAGGGCAGAAACCGGTTT,CASSFQGRNRF
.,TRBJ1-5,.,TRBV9,TGTGCCAGCAGCGTAGGCGTTAATCAGCCCCAGCATTTT,CASSVGVNQPQHF
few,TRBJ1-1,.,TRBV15,TGTGCCACCAGCGCCGAGAGCGGGGGGAACACTGAAGCTTTCTTT,CATSAESGGNTEAFF
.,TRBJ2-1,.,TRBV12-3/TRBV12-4,TGTGCCAGCACTTCCTGGCAGGACATCTCCTACAATGAGCAGTTCTTC,CASTSWQDISYNEQFF
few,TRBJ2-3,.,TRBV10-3,TGTGCCATCAGTGAGAGGAGCACAGATACGCAGTATTTT,CAISERSTDTQYF
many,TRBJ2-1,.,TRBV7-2,TGTGCCAGCAGCTTCCTCGGTAGTACCGACATATACAATGAGCAGTTCTTC,CASSFLGSTDIYNEQFF
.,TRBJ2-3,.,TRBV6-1,TGTGCCACTCAGCCGGGGAGCACAGATACGCAGTATTTT,CATQPGSTDTQYF
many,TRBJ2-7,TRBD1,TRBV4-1,TGCGCCAGCAGCCCCAGCCCCGGGACAGGGTTCTACGAGCAGTACTTC,CASSPSPGTGFYEQYF
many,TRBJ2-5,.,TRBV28,TGTGCCAGCAGTCCACCAGGGAAAGAGACCCAGTACTTC,CASSPPGKETQYF
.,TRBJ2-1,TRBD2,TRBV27,TGTGCCAGCAGTTTATTGGGCGGGGGGGACTACAATGAGCAGTTCTTC,CASSLLGGGDYNEQFF
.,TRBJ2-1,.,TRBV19,TGTGCCAGTAGTATATCACAGGGTCCTTATCAGTTCTTC,CASSISQGPYQFF
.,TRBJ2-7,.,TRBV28,TGTGCCACCCGGGCTCCAATAGGGATTGGGCTCGAGCAGTACTTC,CATRAPIGIGLEQYF
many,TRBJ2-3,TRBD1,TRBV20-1,TGCAGTGCTGGATTCCGGGACAGCATATCCACCATTGGCGCAGATACGCAGTATTTT,CSAGFRDSISTIGADTQYF
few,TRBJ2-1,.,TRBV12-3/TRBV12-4,TGTGCCAGCAGTACTCGGACAGACCCCTACAATGAGCAGTTCTTC,CASSTRTDPYNEQFF
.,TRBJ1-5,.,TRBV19,TGTGCCAGTAGTATCTTTACGGGAAGCAATCAGCCCCAGCATTTT,CASSIFTGSNQPQHF
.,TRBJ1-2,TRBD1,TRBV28,TGTGCCAGCAGTTTAGGGGACAGGGGGTTTGGCTACACCTTC,CASSLGDRGFGYTF
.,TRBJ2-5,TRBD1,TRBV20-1,TGCAGTGCTAGATCACAGGGGGCGGATGAGACCCAGTACTTC,CSARSQGADETQYF
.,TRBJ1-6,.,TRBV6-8,TGTGCCAGCAGTTACGGGCAGAATTCACCCCTCCACTTT,CASSYGQNSPLHF
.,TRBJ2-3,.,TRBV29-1,TGCAGCGTGGTCGGACACGCCTCAGATACGCAGTATTTT,CSVVGHASDTQYF
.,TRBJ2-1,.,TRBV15,TGTGCCACCAGCAGAGAGGGGGCCGGAAGCTCCTACAATGAGCAGTTCTTC,CATSREGAGSSYNEQFF
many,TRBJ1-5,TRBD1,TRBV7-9,TGTGCCAGCAGCTCCAGGGGGCGTCAACCAAATCAGCCCCAGCATTTT,CASSSRGRQPNQPQHF
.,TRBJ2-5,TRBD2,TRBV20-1,TGCAGTGCTAGAGATTACGAGACTAGCTCCCCAGAGACCCAGTACTTC,CSARDYETSSPETQYF
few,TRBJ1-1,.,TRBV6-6,TGTGCCAGCAGTTACTCCGGACTGGGGCCAGAAGCTTTCTTT,CASSYSGLGPEAFF
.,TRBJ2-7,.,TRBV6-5,TGTGCCAGCAGTTACTCTAACGCTTACGAGCAGTACTTC,CASSYSNAYEQYF
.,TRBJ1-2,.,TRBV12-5,TGTGCTAGTGGACTTACCGACAGCAACTATGGCTACACCTTC,CASGLTDSNYGYTF
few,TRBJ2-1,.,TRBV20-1,TGCAGTGCTACCGGGCCGAGCTCCTACAATGAGCAGTTCTTC,CSATGPSSYNEQFF
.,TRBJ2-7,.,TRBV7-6,TGTGCCAGCAGCTTAGACAGGATTTCCTACGAGCAGTACTTC,CASSLDRISYEQYF
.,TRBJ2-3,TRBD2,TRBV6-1,TGTGCCAGCAGTGAAGAGCGGGGGATATATACGCAGTATTTT,CASSEERGIYTQYF
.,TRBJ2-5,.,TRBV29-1,TGCAGCGTTGGATGGCAGCCTGGTCAAGAGACCCAGTACTTC,CSVGWQPGQETQYF
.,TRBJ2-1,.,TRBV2,TGTGCCAGCAGTGAAAGGGGGGGCCCTTACAATGAGCAGTTCTTC,CASSERGGPYNEQFF
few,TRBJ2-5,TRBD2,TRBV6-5,TGTGCCAGCAGACCAATAGCGGGAGCTTTAAGGGAGACCCAGTACTTC,CASRPIAGALRETQYF
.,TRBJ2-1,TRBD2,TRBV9,TGTGCCAGCACCCCCCTACTAGCGGGGGGCTACAATGAGCAGTTCTTC,CASTPLLAGGYNEQFF
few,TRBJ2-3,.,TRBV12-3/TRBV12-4,TGTGCCAGCAAACGCTCGCGGGGGCCCACAGATACGCAGTATTTT,CASKRSRGPTDTQYF
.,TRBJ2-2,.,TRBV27,TGTGCCAGCAGTTTAGACACGGGCGATACCGGGGAGCTGTTTTTT,CASSLDTGDTGELFF
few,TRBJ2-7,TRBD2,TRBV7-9,TGTGCCAGCAGCCGCATGAGCGGGGGGGATGACGAGCAGTACTTC,CASSRMSGGDDEQYF
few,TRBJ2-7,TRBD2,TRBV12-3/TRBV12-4,TGTGCCAGCAGTTTAGGGGGACTAGCCAACTACGAGCAGTACTTC,CASSLGGLANYEQYF
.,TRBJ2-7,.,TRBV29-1,TGCAGCGCCGGACAGTGTGATCGCTACTACTACGAGCAGTACTTC,CSAGQCDRYYYEQYF
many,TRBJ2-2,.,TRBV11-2,TGTGCCAGCAGCCCCCGGAGGGGGAAAAACACCGGGGAGCTGTTTTTT,CASSPRRGKNTGELFF
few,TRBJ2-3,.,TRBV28,TGTGCCAGCAGTCCCGGGGGCCCCGAAGATACGCAGTATTTT,CASSPGGPEDTQYF
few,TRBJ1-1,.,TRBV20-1,TGCAGTGCTAGAGATAGGTATGGGGTCACTGAAGCTTTCTTT,CSARDRYGVTEAFF
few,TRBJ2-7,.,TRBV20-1,TGCAGTGCTAGAGACTGGACAGACACTTACGAGCAGTACTTC,CSARDWTDTYEQYF
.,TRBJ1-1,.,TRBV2,TGTGCCGGTGCGGGGGGTGCCCCTGAAGCTTTCTTT,CAGAGGAPEAFF
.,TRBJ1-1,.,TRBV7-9,TGTGCCAGCAGCGAAGTTACCAACACTGAAGCTTTCTTT,CASSEVTNTEAFF
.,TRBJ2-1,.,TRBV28,TGTGCCAGCAGTTCTACTACAACCTACAATGAGCAGTTCTTC,CASSSTTTYNEQFF
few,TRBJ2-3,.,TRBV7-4,TGTGCCAGCAGCAGTATTCCGGATACGCAGTATTTT,CASSSIPDTQYF
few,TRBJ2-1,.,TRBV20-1,TGCAGCACCGATGGGGGACGGTATGACAATGAGCAGTTCTTC,CSTDGGRYDNEQFF
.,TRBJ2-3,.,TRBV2,TGTGCCAGCAGCGTGGGACACATTTACCCAGATACGCAGTATTTT,CASSVGHIYPDTQYF
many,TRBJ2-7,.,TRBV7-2,TGTGCCAGCAGCTTGGATCTCTCCTACGAGCAGTACTTC,CASSLDLSYEQYF